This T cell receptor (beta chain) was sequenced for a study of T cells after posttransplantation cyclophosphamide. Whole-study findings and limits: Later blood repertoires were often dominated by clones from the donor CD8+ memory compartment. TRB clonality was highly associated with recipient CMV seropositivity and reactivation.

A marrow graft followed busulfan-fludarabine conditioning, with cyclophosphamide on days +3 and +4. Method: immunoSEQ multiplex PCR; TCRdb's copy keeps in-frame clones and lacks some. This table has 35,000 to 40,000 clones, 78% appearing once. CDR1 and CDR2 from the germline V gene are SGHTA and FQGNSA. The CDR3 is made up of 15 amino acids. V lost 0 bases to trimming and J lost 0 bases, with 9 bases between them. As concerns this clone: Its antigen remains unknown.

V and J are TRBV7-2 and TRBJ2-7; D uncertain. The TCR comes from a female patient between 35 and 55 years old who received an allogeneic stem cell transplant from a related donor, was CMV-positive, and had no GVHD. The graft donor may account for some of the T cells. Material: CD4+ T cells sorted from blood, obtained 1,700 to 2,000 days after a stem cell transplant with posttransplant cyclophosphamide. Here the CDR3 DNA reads TGTGCCAGCAGCTTAGCGGCAGGCCTCTCCTACGAGCAGTACTTC. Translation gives CASSLAAGLSYEQYF. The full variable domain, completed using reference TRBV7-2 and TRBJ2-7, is GAGVSQSPSNKVTEKGKDVELRCDPISGHTALYWYRQSLGQGLEFLIYFQGNSAPDKSGLPSDRFSAERTGGSVSTLTIQRTQQEDSAVYLCASSLAAGLSYEQYFGPGTRLTVT.